This passage covers 18 T cell receptor beta chains from one sample sequenced in a study of T cells in severe cutaneous drug reactions (dated by TCRdb to between 2019 and 2020). Sequenced donors were patients with carbamazepine-induced Stevens-Johnson syndrome or toxic epidermal necrolysis (CBZ-SJS/TEN). TCRdb records Illumina MiSeq as the sequencer. For both bulk and single-cell sequencing, libraries were prepared with the iRepertoire multiplex PCR system and TCR subtype-specific primers. TCRdb reprocessed the raw reads; every CDR3 protein sequence is a single record, and DNA is not supplied. The sample table holds tens of thousands of distinct CDR3 sequences. The ten largest clones add up to approximately 7.5% of the sample. Sequencing was performed on PBMCs. The receptors here all came from a human donor with toxic epidermal necrolysis, a severe cutaneous drug reaction.

The chain uses TRBV4-3 and TRBJ2-3; TCRdb returns TRBD1, unconfirmable since there is no DNA. The CDR3 length is 16 residues. CDR1 is LGHNA, CDR2 YSLEER, per germline. The CDR3 here is CASSQDLRGAGDTQYF.

The chain combines TRBV7-2 with TRBJ1-1. CDR3 size: 13 residues. From germline, CDR1 is SGHTA and CDR2 FQGNSA. The chain's CDR3 is CASSFQSNTEAFF.

The gene calls are TRBV27 and TRBJ2-7; TCRdb gives TRBD1 as the D gene, but with no DNA this cannot be confirmed. CDR3 length equals 15 residues. Germline values: CDR1 MNHEY, CDR2 SMNVEV (reference sequence). CDR3 sequence reads: CASSYSETAPTEQYF.

Frequency places this clonotype as medium-sized. The V and J genes are TRBV2 and TRBJ2-1; lacking DNA, the TRBD2 call made by TCRdb goes unchecked. Germline CDR1 reads SNHLY; CDR2 reads FYNNEI. The CDR3 runs 13 residues. CDR3 sequence: CASTGTSVNEQFF.

Considering frequency, this clonotype is medium-sized (0.01 to 0.1%). This chain connects TRBV6-2 or TRBV6-3 to TRBJ2-7; TCRdb's D call of TRBD1 is untestable without DNA. The CDR3 covers 11 residues. Germline CDR1 and CDR2: MNHEY and SVGEGT. CDR3 residues: CASNRGYEQYF.

This clonotype ranks as medium-sized in terms of frequency. The chain links TRBV6-6 to TRBJ2-5; there is no DNA to check the TCRdb D call of TRBD1. CDR1 is MNHNY, CDR2 SVGAGI, per germline (reference sequence). The CDR3 extends over 13 amino acids. CDR3 in amino acids: CASSQDRIETQYF.

Here the CDR3 reads CSAIRTDGEKLFF. This chain joins TRBV20-1 and TRBJ1-4. The germline V gene encodes CDR1 DFQATT and CDR2 SNEGSKA (reference sequence). The CDR3 is 13 amino acids.

The chain employs TRBV29-1 and TRBJ2-7; as DNA is missing, the TRBD2 call by TCRdb cannot be tested. CDR1 and CDR2 from the germline V gene are SQVTM and ANQGSEA. The CDR3 totals 12 residues. Here the CDR3 reads CSVGLAGDEQYF.

The chain recombines TRBV6-1 with TRBJ1-1; TCRdb names TRBD1, which stays unverified in the absence of DNA. The length of the CDR3 is 15 residues. In germline, CDR1 is MNHNS, CDR2 SASEGT. CDR3 residues: CASSEGTGGFPEAFF.

The chain is built from TRBV24-1 and TRBJ2-1. Germline assignment: CDR1 KGHDR and CDR2 SFDVKD. The CDR3 covers 14 residues. CDR3 region: CATSDLEPYNEQFF.

The chain is built from TRBV5-1 and TRBJ2-2; lacking DNA, the TRBD1 call made by TCRdb goes unchecked. In germline, CDR1 is SGHRS, CDR2 YFSETQ. CDR3 length: 19 residues. The CDR3 sequence is CASSLSRPGTGRETGELFF.

The chain carries TRBV25-1 and TRBJ2-3; TCRdb outputs TRBD2, but without DNA this stays unchecked. Per the germline V gene, CDR1 is MGHDK and CDR2 is SYGVNS. This CDR3 has 16 residues. CDR3 region: CASSVLAGTSTDTQYF.

The V gene is TRBV18, the J gene TRBJ2-1; the TRBD2 assignment by TCRdb is unverifiable without DNA. The CDR3 runs 13 residues. CDR1 is KGHSH and CDR2 is LQKENI in the germline V gene. CDR3 sequence reads: CAGGEGPYNEQFF.

The genes are TRBV19 and TRBJ2-1; TCRdb gives TRBD1 as the D gene, but with no DNA this cannot be confirmed. Germline CDR1 and CDR2: LNHDA and SQIVND (reference sequence). CDR3 length equals 12 residues. CDR3 protein: CASSQGQGYRIF.

This chain links TRBV4-3 with TRBJ1-6. Germline V CDR1 and CDR2: LGHNA, YSLEER. The CDR3 is 15 amino acids. The CDR3 loop is CASSQDSGRNSPLHF.

The rearrangement uses TRBV5-1 and TRBJ2-5; TCRdb lists TRBD2, though no DNA is available to test this call. This CDR3 has 15 residues. Germline values: CDR1 SGHRS, CDR2 YFSETQ. CDR3 loop: CASSSLREGQETQYF.

The chain combines TRBV7-9 with TRBJ2-7. In germline, CDR1 is SEHNR, CDR2 FQNEAQ (reference sequence). The CDR3 is 12 amino acids. The CDR3 reads CASSAGTYEQYF.

The chain joins TRBV20-1 to TRBJ2-1. The germline gives CDR1 DFQATT, CDR2 SNEGSKA (reference sequence). The CDR3 totals 11 residues. CDR3 amino acids: CSARVGNEQFF.